Listed below are T cell receptor beta chains from one sample, sequenced in a study of blood T cell repertoires in COVID-19. The method was immunoSEQ multiplex PCR; TCRdb's version includes in-frame clones alone and lacks a portion of them. The data show hundreds of thousands of clones, around 82% seen once. The sequenced sample consisted of peripheral blood. These TCRs come from a human donor in a cohort sampled during active COVID-19. Each CDR3 is given with its conserved first and last residue. The D gene is left open where the match is weak. Size is omitted from some rows. Given values are once, few, many or a class for expanded clones.

V gene	D gene	clone size	J gene	CDR3 protein	CDR3 DNA
TRBV28	NA	NA	TRBJ2-7	CASSIGGPPDYEQYF	TGTGCCAGCAGCATAGGAGGACCGCCGGACTACGAGCAGTACTTC
TRBV5-1	TRBD1	NA	TRBJ2-2	CASSGGQGAGGELFF	TGCGCCAGCAGCGGGGGACAGGGGGCTGGCGGGGAGCTGTTTTTT
TRBV6-6	NA	NA	TRBJ2-7	CASRPTGRGYEQYF	TGTGCCAGCAGACCAACAGGGAGGGGATACGAGCAGTACTTC
TRBV3-1/TRBV3-2	NA	once	TRBJ2-2	CASSQRVNTGELFF	TGTGCCAGCAGCCAACGAGTGAACACCGGGGAGCTGTTTTTT
TRBV3-1/TRBV3-2	TRBD2	NA	TRBJ2-1	CASSHPKLAGVREQFF	TGTGCCAGCAGCCATCCCAAACTAGCGGGGGTTCGCGAGCAGTTCTTC
TRBV7-8	NA	NA	TRBJ2-7	CASSLSEFYEQYF	TGTGCCAGCAGCTTAAGTGAGTTCTACGAGCAGTACTTC
TRBV27	NA	NA	TRBJ1-3	CASSPRRGSGNTIYF	TGTGCCAGCAGTCCCCGCCGGGGTAGTGGAAACACCATATATTTT
TRBV7-2	TRBD2	NA	TRBJ2-3	CASRSGGPTDTQYF	TGTGCCAGTCGTAGCGGGGGGCCGACAGATACGCAGTATTTT
TRBV2	NA	NA	TRBJ1-3	CASSVGGSGNTIYF	TGTGCCAGCAGTGTGGGGGGCTCTGGAAACACCATATATTTT
TRBV6-5	NA	NA	TRBJ1-1	CASSPPGRMNTEAFF	TGTGCCAGCAGTCCCCCCGGGAGAATGAACACTGAAGCTTTCTTT
TRBV2	TRBD2	NA	TRBJ2-5	CASSLGSGGPETQYF	TGTGCCAGCAGCCTAGGGAGCGGGGGCCCGGAAACCCAGTACTTC
TRBV5-1	TRBD1	NA	TRBJ1-2	CASSNGDRVPNGYTF	TGCGCCAGCAGCAACGGGGACAGGGTCCCTAATGGCTACACCTTC
TRBV19	TRBD1	NA	TRBJ2-2	CASSNRDRTTGELFF	TGTGCCAGTAGTAACCGGGACAGGACAACCGGGGAGCTGTTTTTT
TRBV6-2/TRBV6-3	NA	NA	TRBJ2-3	CASSYQGGADTQYF	TGTGCCAGCAGTTACCAGGGGGGCGCAGATACGCAGTATTTT
TRBV18	NA	once	TRBJ2-3	CASSPPRFGTTDTQYF	TGTGCCAGCTCACCACCGAGGTTTGGGACTACAGATACGCAGTATTTT
TRBV18	NA	NA	TRBJ1-4	CASQLSNEKLFF	TGTGCCAGCCAACTGAGTAATGAAAAACTGTTTTTT
TRBV7-8	TRBD2	few	TRBJ2-1	CASSLPRTSGRILGEQFF	TGTGCCAGCAGCTTACCCCGAACCAGCGGGAGGATATTAGGTGAGCAGTTCTTC
TRBV2	NA	NA	TRBJ1-4	CASSKDRNEKLFF	TGTGCCAGCAGTAAAGACAGGAATGAAAAACTGTTTTTT
TRBV19	TRBD2	NA	TRBJ2-3	CASSIILAGGPDTQYF	TGTGCCAGTAGTATTATACTAGCGGGAGGTCCCGATACGCAGTATTTT
TRBV6-4	NA	many	TRBJ1-1	CASTPRVAGADTEAFF	TGTGCCAGCACCCCCCGCGTGGCGGGCGCGGACACTGAAGCTTTCTTT
TRBV7-2	TRBD1	NA	TRBJ1-5	CASSLAMDRGNQPQHF	TGTGCCAGCAGCCTTGCCATGGACAGGGGCAATCAGCCCCAGCATTTT
TRBV7-9	TRBD1	NA	TRBJ1-1	CASSPTGGHTEAFF	TGTGCCAGCAGCCCGACAGGGGGGCACACTGAAGCTTTCTTT
TRBV28	NA	NA	TRBJ1-2	CASSLIVRESGYTF	TGTGCCAGCAGTTTAATCGTGAGGGAGAGCGGCTACACCTTC
TRBV4-2	NA	NA	TRBJ1-5	CASSPRGQVGQPQHF	TGTGCCAGCAGCCCACGAGGGCAGGTTGGTCAGCCCCAGCATTTT
TRBV4-2	TRBD2	NA	TRBJ2-5	CASSQDSGGGGETQYF	TGTGCCAGCAGCCAGGATAGCGGGGGAGGCGGGGAGACCCAGTACTTC
TRBV7-9	TRBD2	NA	TRBJ2-5	CASSIPAGAQETQYF	TGTGCCAGCAGCATCCCGGCGGGAGCCCAAGAGACCCAGTACTTC
TRBV5-6	TRBD2	NA	TRBJ2-7	CASSPSGRLSYEQYF	TGTGCCAGCAGCCCGAGCGGGAGACTCTCCTACGAGCAGTACTTC
TRBV5-1	NA	NA	TRBJ2-5	CASSSTGPHTQETQYF	TGCGCCAGCAGCTCCACAGGACCCCATACCCAAGAGACCCAGTACTTC
TRBV5-8	TRBD1	NA	TRBJ1-5	CASSRTGRQPQHF	TGTGCCAGCAGTCGGACAGGGAGGCAGCCCCAGCATTTT
TRBV21-1	NA	few	TRBJ1-5	CASSKDRGLESNQPQHF	TGTGCCAGCAGCAAGGATAGGGGGCTCGAGAGCAATCAGCCCCAGCATTTT
TRBV10-3	TRBD1	NA	TRBJ2-1	CAISDISGQGSGDEQFF	TGTGCCATCAGTGATATCTCCGGACAGGGTAGCGGCGATGAGCAGTTCTTC
TRBV29-1	NA	once	TRBJ2-4	CSVEGEIGNIQYF	TGCAGCGTTGAGGGAGAGATAGGGAACATTCAGTACTTC
TRBV4-2	NA	NA	TRBJ2-6	CASSQDWERISGANVLTF	TGTGCCAGCAGCCAAGATTGGGAGAGGATCTCTGGGGCCAACGTCCTGACTTTC
TRBV20-1	NA	NA	TRBJ1-3	CSASSGAFSGNTIYF	TGCAGTGCTAGTTCAGGGGCTTTCTCCGGAAACACCATATATTTT
TRBV6-5	NA	once	TRBJ2-6	CASMTASGANVLTF	TGTGCCAGCATGACAGCTTCTGGGGCCAACGTCCTGACTTTC
TRBV27	TRBD2	NA	TRBJ2-5	CASSKLAGGQETQYF	TGTGCCAGCAGTAAGCTAGCGGGGGGGCAAGAGACCCAGTACTTC
TRBV5-6	NA	NA	TRBJ1-6	CASSLEARDWDSPLHF	TGTGCCAGCAGCTTGGAGGCCAGGGATTGGGATTCACCCCTCCACTTT